The 8 T cell receptor beta chains in this list originate from one sample, sequenced in a study of vaccination and CD4 T cells after COVID-19. These TCRs' antigens remain unknown. Researchers used the Oncomine TCR Beta short-read assay to sequence DNA from cultured CD4+ T cells. TCRdb re-called the PCR reads with MiXCR, one entry per CDR3 protein. The sample gives more than 13,000 distinct CDR3 sequences, under 25% of which show up once; approximately 14% is in the top ten. The sample's treatment: roughly 10-day PBMC culture with coronavirus spike peptide pools or control peptides (ViraFEST assay). The sequenced sample consisted of cultured CD4+ T cells from blood. The origin of the receptors is a human donor with COVID-19.

On this clonotype: A much larger clone lies a single base off, so this may be a read error. The chain recombines TRBV11-2 with TRBJ2-5, with D possibly matching TRBD2 (6 bases). Germline V gives CDR1 SGHAT, CDR2 FQNNGV. The CDR3 loop spans 14 amino acids. The chain's CDR3 is CVSTGTSTGETQYF. CDR3 DNA: TGTGTCAGCACCGGGACTTCCACGGGGGAGACCCAGTACTTC.

The CDR3 DNA is TGTGCCAGCAGCACCTCGGGGGCGGGCACAGATACGCAGTATTTT. It yields the protein CASSTSGAGTDTQYF. This chain joins TRBV11-3 and TRBJ2-3, with D perhaps TRBD1 or TRBD2 (6 bases each). Germline CDR1 SGHNT, CDR2 YENEEA. V lost 5 bases, J lost 1 base, and 13 bases lay in between. This CDR3 is 15 amino acids long.

This clonotype was detected a few times. The J gene is TRBJ1-1, the V gene TRBV6-5; 12 bases are a match to TRBD1. The CDR3 loop spans 14 amino acids. V trimming: 2 bases; J trimming: 11 bases; junction bases outside the gene matches: 6. Germline CDR1 and CDR2: MNHEY and SVGAGI. The CDR3 region has the DNA TGTGCCAGCAGTTACCACGGGACAGGGGGCGGGGCTTTCTTT. The encoded protein is CASSYHGTGGGAFF.

This chain uses TRBV5-1 with TRBJ1-4; possibly TRBD1 for D (5 bases). Trimming cost V 7 bases and J 5 bases, with 15 bases left between them. The CDR3 contains 14 residues. From germline, CDR1 is SGHRS and CDR2 YFSETQ. CDR3 residues: CASREGRVNEKLFF. The DNA of the CDR3 is TGCGCCAGCCGGGAGGGACGGGTCAATGAAAAACTGTTTTTT.

The chain joins TRBV20-1 to TRBJ2-5; possible D gene TRBD1, 6 bases. CDR1 is DFQATT and CDR2 is SNEGSKA in the germline V gene (reference sequence). The CDR3 totals 14 residues. Trimming took 6 bases from V and 1 from J, leaving 15 bases between them. CDR3 DNA sequence: TGCAGTGCCGGACCAGGGGCATCCCAAGAGACCCAGTACTTC. Residues: CSAGPGASQETQYF.

This clonotype was seen only a few times. The rearrangement uses TRBV29-1 and TRBJ1-5; D is possibly TRBD1 (5 bases). V lost 4 bases to trimming and J lost 0 bases, with 10 bases between them. This CDR3 has 14 amino acids. CDR1 SQVTM and CDR2 ANQGSEA come from the germline V gene. CDR3: CSVAQGNSNQPQHF. DNA for the CDR3: TGCAGCGTTGCGCAGGGCAATAGCAATCAGCCCCAGCATTTT.

The chain employs TRBV11-3 and TRBJ2-5; 7 nucleotides match TRBD2. CDR3 length: 15 residues. The V segment lost 3 bases and the J segment 5 bases; nucleotides outside the gene matches: 9. CDR1 and CDR2 (germline): SGHNT, YENEEA. CDR3 residues: CASSLVVSGVETQYF. Here the CDR3 DNA reads TGTGCCAGCAGCTTGGTTGTGAGCGGGGTGGAGACCCAGTACTTC.

The genes are TRBV11-3 and TRBJ1-4, with 9 bases matching TRBD1. Germline V gene data show CDR1 as SGHNT and CDR2 as YENEEA. The J segment lost 5 bases and the V segment lost 2 bases, leaving 6 bases of the junction unmatched. The CDR3 covers 16 residues. In DNA, the CDR3 is TGTGCCAGCAGCTTACTGCGGGGGACAGGGAATGAAAAACTGTTTTTT. Protein sequence: CASSLLRGTGNEKLFF.